Below are 23 T cell receptor beta chains sequenced from a single sample in a study of T cells in women clearing cervical HPV infection. Here immunoSEQ multiplex PCR was the method, and the copy in TCRdb shows in-frame clones only, minus some. The listing contains about 20,000 clones. The sample was blood buffy coat. The receptors stem from a woman aged 18-70 years with a cervical HPV16 infection that either progressed to CIN3+ or cleared (not recorded which).

Concerning this clone: The read comes to an end 3 residues before the CDR3 does, leaving the germline J gene to fill in the end. The rearrangement uses TRBV7-3 and TRBJ1-2, with 7 bases that match TRBD1. Germline V gene lookup returns CDR1 SGHTA and CDR2 FQGTGA. The V segment lost 1 base and the J segment 6 bases; nucleotides outside the gene matches: 2. The CDR3 has 13 amino acids. The CDR3 here is CASSLRQGDGYTF. The covered CDR3 bases are TGTGCCAGCAGCTTAAGGCAGGGGGATGGC.

With respect to this clone: The missing CDR3 end, 3 residues past where the read stops, is filled in from the germline J gene. The V gene is TRBV12-3 or TRBV12-4, the J gene TRBJ1-5, with D perhaps TRBD1 (5 bases). This CDR3 has 15 residues. The V end lost 3 bases, the J end lost 5 bases, and 14 bases lay between the germline ends. The CDR3 sequence: CASSFAGWGDQPQHF. The sequenced CDR3 bases are TGTGCCAGCAGTTTTGCAGGATGGGGGGATCAGCCC.

With regard to this clone: The sequenced fragment ends 3 residues before the CDR3 boundary, so the rest is inferred from the germline J gene. The V and J genes are TRBV20-1 and TRBJ1-2, with D possibly TRBD1 on 5 matching bases. Germline V CDR1 and CDR2: DFQATT, SNEGSKA (reference sequence). The CDR3 length is 14 residues. Deletions cut 2 bases from V and 1 base from J, with 11 bases between. CDR3 bases read: TGCAGTGCTAGATACAGGACCGATAACTATGGC. It encodes CSARYRTDNYG. The entire CDR3 sequence reads CSARYRTDNYGYTF.

Notes on this clone: The read terminates 3 residues ahead of where the CDR3 ends, so the germline J gene completes it. The chain couples TRBV5-5 to TRBJ1-6; 7 bases are a match to TRBD1. The CDR3 loop spans 14 amino acids. V lost 1 base to trimming and J lost 8 bases; unmatched junction nucleotides: 3. Germline V gene sequence: CDR1 SGHKS, CDR2 YYEKEE (reference sequence). Here the CDR3 reads CASSLTGADSPLHF. The covered CDR3 bases are TGTGCCAGCAGCTTGACAGGGGCGGATTCACCC. Complete variable domain (other parts from reference TRBV5-5 and TRBJ1-6): DAGVTQSPTHLIKTRGQQVTLRCSPISGHKSVSWYQQVLGQGPQFIFQYYEKEERGRGNFPDRFSARQFPNYSSELNVNALLLGDSALYLCASSLTGADSPLHFGNGTRLTVT.

A remark on this clone: With the read ending 3 residues before the CDR3 end, the germline J gene is used to fill in that end. V usage is TRBV19 and J usage is TRBJ2-1; D is unresolved. CDR3 length: 13 amino acids. Trimming removed 3 bases from V and 6 bases from J, with 9 bases in between. In germline, CDR1 is LNHDA, CDR2 SQIVND (reference sequence). The CDR3: CASSIFPSNEQFF. The sequenced CDR3 bases are TGTGCCAGTAGTATCTTCCCCTCCAATGAG.

As concerns this clone: The CDR3 end lies 3 residues beyond the end of the read and is filled in from the germline J gene. The chain is built from TRBV5-1 and TRBJ2-1; TRBD2 agrees at 9 bases. The CDR3 totals 15 residues. Germline V gene sequence: CDR1 SGHRS, CDR2 YFSETQ. The junction had 4 bases not matched to a gene; V was cut back by 4 bases and J by 2 bases. The CDR3 here is CASSPSGGTYNEQFF. CDR3 DNA, as far as it was read: TGCGCCAGCAGCCCGAGCGGGGGGACCTACAATGAG.

A note on this clone: Read data end 3 residues before the CDR3 end; the end is taken from the germline J gene. The rearrangement joins TRBV19 to TRBJ1-2; D might be TRBD1 (5 bases). This CDR3 is built from 15 residues. The V gene's germline CDR1 is LNHDA and CDR2 SQIVND (reference sequence). Trimming pared 3 bases from V and 4 bases from J, leaving 15 bases between. The CDR3 sequence is CASSIWGSLVYGYTF. The sequenced CDR3 bases are TGTGCCAGTAGTATCTGGGGCAGCTTGGTCTATGGC.

On this clone: The read ends 3 residues before the CDR3 terminus; that terminus is restored from the germline J gene. The chain has TRBV18 and TRBJ2-5, with 12 positions matching TRBD2. Trimming cost V 3 bases and J 2 bases; bases outside gene matches: 7. The length of the CDR3 is 17 residues. Per the germline V gene, CDR1 is KGHSH and CDR2 is LQKENI. The CDR3 DNA, read in part, is TGTGCCAGCTCACCCCCACTAGCGGGGGGTCGTCAAGAGACC. As protein: CASSPPLAGGRQET. From start to end, the CDR3 is CASSPPLAGGRQETQYF.

On this clone: The read ends 3 residues shy of where the CDR3 ends; the end is completed using the germline J gene. The V gene is TRBV6-2 or TRBV6-3, the J gene TRBJ1-2, with TRBD1 identical over 8 bases. V lost 5 bases to trimming and J lost 5 bases; unmatched junction nucleotides: 1. The germline V gene encodes CDR1 MNHEY and CDR2 SVGEGT. The CDR3 length is 12 residues. The covered CDR3 bases are TGTGCCAGCAGTGACAGGGGATATGGC. This translates into CASSDRGYG. The full CDR3 protein is CASSDRGYGYTF.

Comment on this clone: The read halts 3 residues ahead of the CDR3 end, with the missing end drawn from the germline J gene. The chain combines TRBV2 with TRBJ2-1, with TRBD2 identical over 8 bases. The CDR3 runs 15 residues. J was trimmed by 0 bases and V by 7 bases; bases with no gene match: 5. From germline, CDR1 is SNHLY and CDR2 FYNNEI. CDR3 bases read: TGTGCCAGCACTTTAGCGGGGAGCTCCTACAATGAG. Protein: CASTLAGSSYNE. The entire CDR3 sequence reads CASTLAGSSYNEQFF.

Remarks on this clone: The read ends 3 residues early relative to the CDR3; the germline J gene fills the gap. The chain joins TRBV20-1 to TRBJ1-1; a weak D match, TRBD1 (5 bases). Germline V lookup: CDR1 DFQATT, CDR2 SNEGSKA (reference sequence). Trimming took 5 bases from V and 5 from J, leaving 18 bases between them. There are 14 residues in the CDR3. CDR3 loop: CSAFRTFRATEAFF. The sequenced CDR3 bases are TGCAGTGCTTTCAGGACATTCCGGGCAACTGAA.

A remark on this clone: The read terminates 3 residues ahead of where the CDR3 ends, so the germline J gene completes it. The chain employs TRBV19 and TRBJ1-4; TRBD1 matches 10 bases. This CDR3 is 15 amino acids long. The germline gives CDR1 LNHDA, CDR2 SQIVND (reference sequence). Trimming at V came to 9 bases and at J to 2 bases, leaving 6 bases not matched to a gene. The CDR3 sequence is CARTGGGTTNEKLFF. The covered CDR3 bases are TGTGCCAGGACAGGGGGCGGGACTACTAATGAAAAA.

Regarding this clone: Read coverage stops 3 residues before the CDR3 terminus; the germline J gene supplies the remainder. V and J are TRBV2 and TRBJ1-4, with TRBD1 as a possible D gene (5 bases). The V end was cut by 2 bases, the J end by 3 bases, with 10 bases between. Germline assignment: CDR1 SNHLY and CDR2 FYNNEI. CDR3 size: 15 residues. Partial CDR3 DNA: TGTGCCAGCAGTGAAATGGGGCGTTCTAATGAAAAA. Protein: CASSEMGRSNEK. The full CDR3 sequence reads CASSEMGRSNEKLFF. Full variable domain (missing parts from reference TRBV2 and TRBJ1-4): EPEVTQTPSHQVTQMGQEVILRCVPISNHLYFYWYRQILGQKVEFLVSFYNNEISEKSEIFDDQFSVERPDGSNFTLKIRSTKLEDSAMYFCASSEMGRSNEKLFFGSGTQLSVL.

Comments on this clone: The CDR3 end is not reached by the read, which stops 3 residues before it; the germline J gene fills it in. The chain employs TRBV19 and TRBJ2-1, with 9 nucleotides matching TRBD2. With 4 bases clipped from V and 7 bases from J, the junction kept 8 bases outside the gene matches. This CDR3 is 15 amino acids long. Per germline, CDR1 LNHDA and CDR2 SQIVND (reference sequence). CDR3 in amino acids: CASSSGGGTKNEQFF. The CDR3 DNA, read in part, is TGTGCCAGTAGTAGCGGGGGGGGAACGAAAAATGAG.

Regarding this clone: Read data end 3 residues before the CDR3 end; the end is taken from the germline J gene. The J gene is TRBJ2-5, the V gene TRBV20-1; 7 nucleotides align to TRBD1. Germline V CDR1 and CDR2: DFQATT, SNEGSKA (reference sequence). This CDR3 has 16 residues. Losses at the gene ends were 1 base for V and 1 base for J; bases not matched to a gene: 9. This CDR3 reads CSARALGGASQETQYF. The part of the CDR3 DNA that was read is TGCAGTGCTAGAGCTCTAGGGGGCGCCTCCCAAGAGACC.

Concerning this clone: The read ends 3 residues before the CDR3 terminus; that terminus is restored from the germline J gene. The chain carries TRBV20-1 and TRBJ2-4; possible D gene TRBD1, 6 bases. Per germline, CDR1 DFQATT and CDR2 SNEGSKA (reference sequence). Trimming took off 1 base at V and 6 bases at J, with 10 bases between the two ends. The CDR3 sequence is 13 residues long. CDR3 DNA (partial): TGCAGTGCTAGAGGGCCAGGGGTAAACATT. Translating it yields CSARGPGVNI. The whole CDR3 sequence reads CSARGPGVNIQYF.

As concerns this clone: The read terminates 3 residues ahead of where the CDR3 ends, so the germline J gene completes it. The genes are TRBV29-1 and TRBJ1-1, with 10 bases that match TRBD1. The CDR3 sequence is 13 residues long. J was trimmed by 3 bases and V by 7 bases; bases with no gene match: 5. Germline CDR1 and CDR2: SQVTM and ANQGSEA. The CDR3 reads CSARQGADTEAFF. Incomplete CDR3 DNA: TGCAGCGCCAGACAGGGGGCTGACACTGAA.

The part of the CDR3 DNA that was read is TGTGCCAGCAGCCAAGTGGCCGTGTCGGGCACTGAA. Its translation is CASSQVAVSGTE. The whole CDR3 protein reads CASSQVAVSGTEAFF. The rearrangement uses TRBV14 and TRBJ1-1; D not resolved. The read comes to an end 3 residues before the CDR3 does, leaving the germline J gene to fill in the end. Germline assignment: CDR1 SGHDN and CDR2 FVKESK. V lost 1 base to trimming and J lost 4 bases, with 13 bases between them. The CDR3 is 15 amino acids.

As regards this clone: Read data end 3 residues before the CDR3 end; the end is taken from the germline J gene. The chain couples TRBV25-1 to TRBJ2-3; 11 bases line up with TRBD2. Germline trimming cut 4 bases from V and 3 bases from J; bases unmatched to any gene: 15. Looked up from germline, CDR1 is MGHDK and CDR2 is SYGVNS. CDR3 length: 19 amino acids. The sequenced part of the CDR3 DNA is TGTGCCAGCAGTGCCATTTTTAGCGGGGGGGCCGAGTTAACAGATACG. Protein: CASSAIFSGGAELTDT. The whole CDR3 sequence is CASSAIFSGGAELTDTQYF.

As to this clone: The read ends 3 residues before the CDR3 terminus; that terminus is restored from the germline J gene. The chain combines TRBV10-1 with TRBJ2-1, with 11 bases that match TRBD2. CDR3 length: 16 residues. The junction had 5 bases not matched to a gene; V was cut back by 3 bases and J by 4 bases. Germline CDR1 WNHNN, CDR2 SYGVQD (reference sequence). Incomplete CDR3 DNA: TGCGCCAGCAGTGATACTAGCGGGGGTACATACAATGAG. This translates into CASSDTSGGTYNE. The CDR3 as a whole reads CASSDTSGGTYNEQFF.

As concerns this clone: Mismatch with germline at one junction end may stem from a read error. The read terminates 3 residues ahead of where the CDR3 ends, so the germline J gene completes it. The chain recombines TRBV20-1 with TRBJ1-2; possibly TRBD1 for D (6 bases). The CDR3 has 14 amino acids. CDR1 DFQATT and CDR2 SNEGSKA come from the germline V gene (reference sequence). The DNA read from the CDR3 is TGCAGTGCTAGGGTGAACAGGGACAACTGTGGC. This encodes CSARVNRDNCG. The CDR3 in its entirety is CSARVNRDNCGYTF.

Remarks on this clone: One end of the junction fails to match germline, which may point to a read error. The read gets to within 3 residues of the CDR3 end, and the germline J gene fills in the rest. This rearrangement joins TRBV4-2 to TRBJ2-2; 9 nucleotides match TRBD1. The CDR3 totals 18 residues. Germline lookup yields CDR1 LGHNA and CDR2 YNFKEQ. The CDR3 spells CASSRGNPGQGWTGELFF. The sequenced CDR3 bases are TGCGCCAGCAGCCGGGGAAATCCGGGACAGGGATGGACCGGGGAG.

To note about this clone: The read terminates 3 residues ahead of where the CDR3 ends, so the germline J gene completes it. The V gene is TRBV19, the J gene TRBJ2-7; D unresolved. This CDR3 has 16 amino acids. The V gene lost 1 base and the J gene lost 2 bases, with 15 bases spanning the gap. The germline V gene encodes CDR1 LNHDA and CDR2 SQIVND (reference sequence). CDR3 DNA (partial): TGTGCCAGTAGTATAGGATATGGTGCAGAAACCTACGAG. Encoded protein: CASSIGYGAETYE. The full CDR3 sequence reads CASSIGYGAETYEQYF.